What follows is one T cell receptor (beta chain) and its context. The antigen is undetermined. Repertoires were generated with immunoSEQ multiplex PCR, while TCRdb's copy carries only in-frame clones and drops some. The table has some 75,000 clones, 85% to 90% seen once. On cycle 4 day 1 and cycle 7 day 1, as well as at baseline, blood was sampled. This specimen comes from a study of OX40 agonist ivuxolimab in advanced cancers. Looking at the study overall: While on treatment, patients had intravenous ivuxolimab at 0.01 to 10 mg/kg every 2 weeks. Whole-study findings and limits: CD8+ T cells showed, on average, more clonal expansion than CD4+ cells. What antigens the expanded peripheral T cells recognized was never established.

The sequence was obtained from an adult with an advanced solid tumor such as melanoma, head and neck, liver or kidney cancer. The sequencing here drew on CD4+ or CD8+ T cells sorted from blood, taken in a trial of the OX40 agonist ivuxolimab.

The CDR3 reads CASSITGRVYGYTF. The CDR3 region has the DNA TGTGCCAGTAGTATCACAGGGCGGGTCTATGGCTACACCTTC. The V call is TRBV19, the J call TRBJ1-2; perhaps TRBD1 as D (6 bases). Per the germline V gene, CDR1 is LNHDA and CDR2 is SQIVND (reference sequence). CDR3 length equals 14 residues. The V end was cut by 3 bases, the J end by 4 bases, with 12 bases between. Complete variable domain (other parts from reference TRBV19 and TRBJ1-2): DGGITQSPKYLFRKEGQNVTLSCEQNLNHDAMYWYRQDPGQGLRLIYYSQIVNDFQKGDIAEGYSVSREKKESFPLTVTSAQKNPTAFYLCASSITGRVYGYTFGSGTRLTVV.